Below are 25 T cell receptor beta chains sequenced from a single sample in a study of cytomegalovirus exposure and HLA in healthy donors. 60 Vbeta and 13 Jbeta primers were used in PCR. Sequenced by immunoSEQ multiplex PCR; TCRdb stores in-frame clones only, minus some. The sample contains just over 150,000 clones, over 80% of which appear only once. Sequencing was carried out using PBMCs. The receptors stem from a male donor in good health and CMV-seropositive.

J is TRBJ2-7 and V is TRBV6-6, with D possibly TRBD2 on 6 matching bases. This CDR3 contains 14 residues. Looked up from germline, CDR1 is MNHNY and CDR2 is SVGAGI (reference sequence). V lost 9 bases to trimming and J lost 1 base, with 16 bases between them. The CDR3 loop is CASSSGLFSYEQYF. In DNA, the CDR3 is TGTGCCAGTTCCTCGGGACTGTTTTCCTACGAGCAGTACTTC.

This clone has a handful of counts. The genes are TRBV7-8 and TRBJ2-3; TRBD2 aligns across 7 bases. Germline V gene lookup returns CDR1 SGHVS and CDR2 FQNEAQ. V gave up 1 base and J gave up 1 base; unmatched junction bases: 2. This CDR3 contains 15 residues. The DNA for the CDR3 is TGTGCCAGCAGCTTAGGGGACTACCGCACAGATACGCAGTATTTT. Amino acid sequence: CASSLGDYRTDTQYF.

The V and J genes are TRBV7-8 and TRBJ1-3; D unclear. The V gene lost 4 bases and the J gene lost 7 bases, with 8 bases spanning the gap. CDR1 SGHVS and CDR2 FQNEAQ come from the germline V gene. This CDR3 comprises 12 residues. CDR3 region: CASSSTGNTIYF. The CDR3 nucleotides are TGTGCCAGCAGCTCAACCGGGAACACCATATATTTT.

The chain combines TRBV10-3 with TRBJ2-1, with TRBD1 as a possible D gene (5 bases). Trimming stripped 3 bases from V and 9 bases from J, with 15 bases between. Germline CDR1 reads ENHRY; CDR2 reads SYGVKD. The CDR3 spans 14 residues. CDR3 nucleotides: TGTGCCATCAGTGAAGGTTCATTTAGGGGTGAGCAGTTCTTC. It is translated as CAISEGSFRGEQFF.

V is TRBV7-2 and J is TRBJ2-7, with 8 bases fitting TRBD2. Germline V CDR1 and CDR2: SGHTA, FQGNSA. The CDR3 consists of 15 residues. With 5 bases clipped from V and 1 base from J, the junction kept 7 bases outside the gene matches. The CDR3 spells CASSLGGGRSYEQYF. The CDR3 coding sequence is TGTGCCAGCAGCCTGGGCGGGGGGCGTTCCTACGAGCAGTACTTC.

This clone was picked up a small number of times. The chain employs TRBV6-1 and TRBJ1-6; 8 nucleotides agree with TRBD1. CDR3 length equals 15 residues. Germline lookup yields CDR1 MNHNS and CDR2 SASEGT. With 2 bases clipped from V and 10 bases from J, the junction kept 7 bases outside the gene matches. In DNA form, the CDR3 reads TGTGCCAGCAGTGAATACGTAGGGACAGGATCACCCCTCCACTTT. It is translated as CASSEYVGTGSPLHF.

This sequence joins TRBV9 and TRBJ2-2; 10 bases agree with TRBD1. Per germline, CDR1 SGDLS and CDR2 YYNGEE. The V gene end was trimmed by 3 bases and the J gene end by 7 bases; junction bases not matched to a gene: 3. The CDR3 spans 14 residues. The CDR3 bases are TGTGCCAGCAGCGGGACAGGGGGTTTCGGGGAGCTGTTTTTT. Its protein is CASSGTGGFGELFF.

The chain is built from TRBV11-3 and TRBJ2-3; 7 nucleotides align to TRBD2. The CDR3 runs to 14 residues. CDR1 SGHNT and CDR2 YENEEA come from the germline V gene. J lost 4 bases, V lost 3 bases, and 4 bases had no gene match. CDR3 loop: CASSFPGGADTQYF. CDR3 nucleotides: TGTGCCAGCAGCTTTCCGGGAGGCGCAGATACGCAGTATTTT.

On this clone itself: This specimen includes other DNA sequences encoding the same CDR3. J is TRBJ2-7 and V is TRBV5-1; D is unresolved. Trimming removed 0 bases from V and 1 base from J, with 5 bases in between. This CDR3 has 13 amino acids. Germline lookup yields CDR1 SGHRS and CDR2 YFSETQ. Here the CDR3 reads CASSLDLSYEQYF. For the CDR3, the DNA is TGCGCCAGCAGCTTGGACTTGTCCTACGAGCAGTACTTC.

J is TRBJ1-5 and V is TRBV2; D is unresolved. Germline V lookup: CDR1 SNHLY, CDR2 FYNNEI. Trimming cost V 4 bases and J 6 bases, with 16 bases left between them. CDR3 length: 15 residues. The DNA of the CDR3 is TGTGCCAGCAGTGTTGGCCTGGCTTCCGTTCAGCCCCAGCATTTT. Amino acids: CASSVGLASVQPQHF.

This clone appeared a few times. The rearrangement uses TRBV21-1 and TRBJ1-1; TRBD1 is taken as the D call from the table, unchecked against the DNA. TRBV21-1 is given as a pseudogene. The CDR3 runs to 20 residues. CDR3 region: CASSKAPNIGQGGVWTEAFF. CDR3 coding DNA: TGTGCCAGCAGCAAAGCGCCTAATATAGGACAGGGGGGGGTTTGGACTGAAGCTTTCTTT.

A remark on this clone: A read error may produce the germline difference seen at one junction end. CDR3 loop: CSSSLGSQASGNTIYF. For the CDR3, the DNA is TGTTCCAGCAGCTTAGGTTCACAGGCCTCTGGAAACACCATATATTTT. This sequence joins TRBV7-9 and TRBJ1-3; possibly TRBD1 for D (5 bases). The CDR3 is 16 residues long. Germline CDR1 reads SEHNR; CDR2 reads FQNEAQ (reference sequence). Based on the CDR3 plus reference TRBV7-9 and TRBJ1-3, the full variable domain is DTGVSQNPRHKITKRGQNVTFRCDPISEHNRLYWYRQTLGQGPEFLTYFQNEAQLEKSRLLSDRFSAERPKGSFSTLEIQRTEQGDSAMYLCSSSLGSQASGNTIYFGEGSWLTVV.

This chain uses TRBV25-1 with TRBJ2-7; 7 positions match TRBD1. Germline CDR1 reads MGHDK; CDR2 reads SYGVNS. J lost 1 base, V lost 4 bases, and 10 bases had no gene match. The CDR3 is made up of 16 amino acids. The CDR3 spells CASSARGTDLSYEQYF. The CDR3 DNA reads TGTGCCAGCAGTGCCCGAGGGACAGATTTATCCTACGAGCAGTACTTC.

The chain links TRBV5-1 to TRBJ2-2, with D maybe TRBD1 (6 bases). Trimming took off 0 bases at V and 1 base at J, with 10 bases between the two ends. CDR1 and CDR2 (germline): SGHRS, YFSETQ. The CDR3 spans 16 residues. The CDR3 sequence: CASSLALTGNTGELFF. The DNA for the CDR3 is TGCGCCAGCAGCTTGGCCTTGACAGGGAACACCGGGGAGCTGTTTTTT.

The chain is built from TRBV7-2 and TRBJ1-5; D gene unclear. V shed 5 bases and J shed 11 bases, with 13 bases lying between them. Germline CDR1 SGHTA, CDR2 FQGNSA. The length of the CDR3 is 12 residues. CDR3 in DNA: TGTGCCAGCAGCCCCGGGGAAGGGTCCCAGCATTTT. Protein product: CASSPGEGSQHF. Full variable domain (missing parts from reference TRBV7-2 and TRBJ1-5): GAGVSQSPSNKVTEKGKDVELRCDPISGHTALYWYRQSLGQGLEFLIYFQGNSAPDKSGLPSDRFSAERTGGSVSTLTIQRTQQEDSAVYLCASSPGEGSQHFGDGTRLSIL.

The chain is built from TRBV28 and TRBJ1-4, with D possibly matching TRBD1 (5 bases). V was cut by 7 bases and J by 1 base, with 19 bases left in between. The CDR3 runs 17 residues. Germline V CDR1 and CDR2: MDHEN, SYDVKM. The CDR3 here is CASTPPTAMGTNEKLFF. The CDR3 DNA reads as TGTGCCAGCACCCCCCCGACAGCGATGGGAACTAATGAAAAACTGTTTTTT.

This chain joins TRBV4-2 and TRBJ2-2, with TRBD2 matching 10 bases. The CDR3 is 19 amino acids. The junction had 11 bases not matched to a gene; V was cut back by 0 bases and J by 4 bases. CDR1 and CDR2 from the germline V gene are LGHNA and YNFKEQ. CDR3 sequence reads: CASSQDLAGGVGFTGELFF. The CDR3 DNA is TGTGCCAGCAGCCAAGATTTAGCGGGAGGAGTGGGTTTCACCGGGGAGCTGTTTTTT.

The chain combines TRBV9 with TRBJ1-6; 9 positions agree with TRBD1. After removal of 6 bases from V and 9 bases from J, the junction contained 7 bases not matched to a gene. The CDR3 length is 14 residues. Germline CDR1 is SGDLS and CDR2 is YYNGEE. The CDR3 DNA reads as TGTGCCAGCACTCCCGGGACAGGGAGTTCACCCCTCCACTTT. This codes for CASTPGTGSSPLHF.

This clone was detected only once. V is TRBV5-1 and J is TRBJ2-1, with 10 bases fitting TRBD1. The germline gives CDR1 SGHRS, CDR2 YFSETQ. J lost 7 bases, V lost 4 bases, and 5 bases had no gene match. This CDR3 comprises 14 residues. CDR3 residues: CASSPGQGRNEQFF. The CDR3 region has the DNA TGCGCCAGCAGCCCGGGACAGGGGAGGAATGAGCAGTTCTTC.

The V gene is TRBV4-3, the J gene TRBJ2-7, with 10 bases fitting TRBD2. Losses at the gene ends were 1 base for V and 3 bases for J; bases not matched to a gene: 12. Per the germline V gene, CDR1 is LGHNA and CDR2 is YSLEER. CDR3 length equals 18 residues. The CDR3 protein is CASSQAPSGRAQIYEQYF. The CDR3 DNA is TGCGCCAGCAGCCAAGCCCCCAGCGGGAGGGCGCAGATCTACGAGCAGTACTTC.

The chain combines TRBV5-1 with TRBJ2-7; TRBD1 matches at 10 bases. The CDR3 has 16 amino acids. V was pared by 4 bases and J by 4 bases, with 11 bases of the junction left unmatched. Germline CDR1 is SGHRS and CDR2 is YFSETQ. CDR3 coding DNA: TGCGCCAGCAGCGCGGGGTTTGACAGGGGGCGATACGAGCAGTACTTC. It specifies CASSAGFDRGRYEQYF.

The J gene is TRBJ2-7, the V gene TRBV6-1; TRBD1 might be the D (6 bases). The ends were cut back, 3 bases at V and 5 bases at J, with 26 bases in the middle. Germline CDR1 MNHNS, CDR2 SASEGT. The CDR3 runs to 18 residues. CDR3 coding DNA: TGTGCCAGCAGTGAGGGGGCGGGCCTCCTCCCGAGGGAAAACGAGCAGTACTTC. It is translated as CASSEGAGLLPRENEQYF.

This sequence joins TRBV2 and TRBJ1-6; D remains unclear. This CDR3 comprises 14 residues. V was trimmed by 6 bases and J by 15 bases, leaving 21 bases between them. Germline CDR1 SNHLY, CDR2 FYNNEI. CDR3 nucleotides: TGTGCCAGCAGGGTCGCCTCTTCGCGGATGGACCTCCACTTT. Translation: CASRVASSRMDLHF.

The chain links TRBV27 to TRBJ2-1; 9 bases align to TRBD2. This CDR3 spans 17 amino acids. Germline V gene data show CDR1 as MNHEY and CDR2 as SMNVEV (reference sequence). J gave up 3 bases and V 5 bases, and 11 bases lay outside the gene matches. CDR3 protein: CASSNPLAGKIYNEQFF. The CDR3 coding sequence is TGTGCCAGCAGTAACCCCCTAGCGGGAAAGATCTACAATGAGCAGTTCTTC.

The chain combines TRBV6-5 with TRBJ1-2, with TRBD1 as a possible D gene (5 bases). This CDR3 region has 14 residues. Germline values: CDR1 MNHEY, CDR2 SVGAGI. The V end lost 5 bases, the J end lost 4 bases, and 14 bases lay between the germline ends. CDR3 amino acids: CASSTGRPLYGYTF. The CDR3 DNA is TGTGCCAGCAGTACAGGTCGCCCCCTCTATGGCTACACCTTC.